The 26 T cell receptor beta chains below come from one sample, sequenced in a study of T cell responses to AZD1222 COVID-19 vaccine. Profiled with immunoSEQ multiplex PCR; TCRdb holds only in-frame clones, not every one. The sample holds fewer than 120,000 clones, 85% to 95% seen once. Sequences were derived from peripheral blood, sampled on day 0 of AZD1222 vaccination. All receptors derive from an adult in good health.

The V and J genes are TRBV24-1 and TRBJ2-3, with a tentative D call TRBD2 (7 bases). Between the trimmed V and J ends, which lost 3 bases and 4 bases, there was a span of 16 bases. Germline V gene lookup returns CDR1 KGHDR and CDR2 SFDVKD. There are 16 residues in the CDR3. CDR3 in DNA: TGTGCCACCAGTGATGCGGGGGCTGGTGGGGCAGATACGCAGTATTTT. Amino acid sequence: CATSDAGAGGADTQYF.

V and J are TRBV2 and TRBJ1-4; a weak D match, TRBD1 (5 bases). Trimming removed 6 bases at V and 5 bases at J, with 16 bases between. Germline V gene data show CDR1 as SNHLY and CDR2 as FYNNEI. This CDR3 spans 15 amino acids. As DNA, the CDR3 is TGTGCCAGCAGCTCCGGGGGAGGGCAGAATGAAAAACTGTTTTTT. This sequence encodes CASSSGGGQNEKLFF.

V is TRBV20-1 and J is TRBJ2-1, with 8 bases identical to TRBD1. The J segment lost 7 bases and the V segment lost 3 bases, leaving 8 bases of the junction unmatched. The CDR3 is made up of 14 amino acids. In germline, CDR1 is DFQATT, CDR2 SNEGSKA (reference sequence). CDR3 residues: CSASGQGAGNEQFF. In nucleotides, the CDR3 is TGCAGTGCTAGTGGGCAGGGGGCAGGGAATGAGCAGTTCTTC.

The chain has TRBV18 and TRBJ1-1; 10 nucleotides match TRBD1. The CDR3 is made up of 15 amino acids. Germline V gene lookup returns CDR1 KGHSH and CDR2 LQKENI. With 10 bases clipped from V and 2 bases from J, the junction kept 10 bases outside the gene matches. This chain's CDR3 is CATTTGTGVNTEAFF. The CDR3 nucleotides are TGTGCCACCACAACCGGGACAGGGGTTAACACTGAAGCTTTCTTT.

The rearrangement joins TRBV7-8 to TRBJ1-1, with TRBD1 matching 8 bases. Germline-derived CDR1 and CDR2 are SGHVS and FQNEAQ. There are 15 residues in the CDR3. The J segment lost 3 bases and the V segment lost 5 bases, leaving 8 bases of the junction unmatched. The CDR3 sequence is CASSQRQGLDTEAFF. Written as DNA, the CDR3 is TGTGCCAGCAGCCAAAGACAGGGGTTGGACACTGAAGCTTTCTTT.

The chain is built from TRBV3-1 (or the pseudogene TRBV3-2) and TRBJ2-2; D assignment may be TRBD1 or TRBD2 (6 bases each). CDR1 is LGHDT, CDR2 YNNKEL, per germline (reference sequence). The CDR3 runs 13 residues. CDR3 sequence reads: CAGRTAGTGELFF. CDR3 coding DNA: TGTGCTGGCCGGACAGCGGGCACCGGGGAGCTGTTTTTT.

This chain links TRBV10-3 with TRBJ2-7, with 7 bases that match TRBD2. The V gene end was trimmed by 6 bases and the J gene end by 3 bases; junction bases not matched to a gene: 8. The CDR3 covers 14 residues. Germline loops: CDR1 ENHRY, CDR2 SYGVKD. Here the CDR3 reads CAISWGGGLYEQYF. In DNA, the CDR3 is TGTGCCATCAGCTGGGGGGGTGGTCTCTACGAGCAGTACTTC.

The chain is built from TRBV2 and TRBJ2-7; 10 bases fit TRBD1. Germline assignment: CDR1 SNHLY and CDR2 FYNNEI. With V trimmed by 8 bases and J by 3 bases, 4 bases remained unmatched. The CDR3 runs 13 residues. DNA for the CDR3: TGTGCCAGCGGACAGGGGGGAATCTACGAGCAGTACTTC. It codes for CASGQGGIYEQYF.

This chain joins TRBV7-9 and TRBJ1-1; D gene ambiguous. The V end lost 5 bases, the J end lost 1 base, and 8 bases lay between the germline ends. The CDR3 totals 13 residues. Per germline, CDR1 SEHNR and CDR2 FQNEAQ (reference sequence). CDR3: CASSDTPNTEAFF. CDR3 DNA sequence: TGTGCCAGCAGCGACACACCGAACACTGAAGCTTTCTTT. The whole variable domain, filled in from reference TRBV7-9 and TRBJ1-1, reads DTGVSQNPRHKITKRGQNVTFRCDPISEHNRLYWYRQTLGQGPEFLTYFQNEAQLEKSRLLSDRFSAERPKGSFSTLEIQRTEQGDSAMYLCASSDTPNTEAFFGQGTRLTVV.

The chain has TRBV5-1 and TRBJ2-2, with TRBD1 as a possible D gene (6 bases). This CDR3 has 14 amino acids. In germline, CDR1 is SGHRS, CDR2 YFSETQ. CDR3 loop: CPPAGVFHTGELFF. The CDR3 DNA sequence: TGCCCCCCTGCAGGGGTCTTCCACACCGGGGAGCTGTTTTTT.

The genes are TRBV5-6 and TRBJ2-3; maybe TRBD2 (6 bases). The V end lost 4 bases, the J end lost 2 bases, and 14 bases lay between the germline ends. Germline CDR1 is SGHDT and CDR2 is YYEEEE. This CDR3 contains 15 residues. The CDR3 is CASSGTPVATDTQYF. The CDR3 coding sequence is TGTGCCAGCAGCGGGACTCCCGTGGCCACAGATACGCAGTATTTT. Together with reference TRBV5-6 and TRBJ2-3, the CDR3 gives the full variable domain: DAGVTQSPTHLIKTRGQQVTLRCSPKSGHDTVSWYQQALGQGPQFIFQYYEEEERQRGNFPDRFSGHQFPNYSSELNVNALLLGDSALYLCASSGTPVATDTQYFGPGTRLTVL.

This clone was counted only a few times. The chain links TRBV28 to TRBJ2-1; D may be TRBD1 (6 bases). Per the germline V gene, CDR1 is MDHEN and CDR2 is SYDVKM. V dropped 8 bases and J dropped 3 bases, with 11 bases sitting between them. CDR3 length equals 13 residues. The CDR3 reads CASGSGDYNEQFF. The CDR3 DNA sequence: TGTGCCAGCGGATCAGGGGACTACAATGAGCAGTTCTTC.

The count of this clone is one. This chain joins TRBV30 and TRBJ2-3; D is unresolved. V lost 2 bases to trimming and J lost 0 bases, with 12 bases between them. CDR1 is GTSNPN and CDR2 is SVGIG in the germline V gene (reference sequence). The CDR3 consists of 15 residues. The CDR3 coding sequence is TGTGCCTGGAGTAAGGGCGGTATTAGCACAGATACGCAGTATTTT. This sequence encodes CAWSKGGISTDTQYF.

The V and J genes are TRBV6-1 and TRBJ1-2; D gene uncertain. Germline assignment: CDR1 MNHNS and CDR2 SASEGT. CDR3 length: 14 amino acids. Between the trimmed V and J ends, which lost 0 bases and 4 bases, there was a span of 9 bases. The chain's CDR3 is CASSEASPLYGYTF. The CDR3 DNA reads TGTGCCAGCAGTGAAGCGTCCCCCCTCTATGGCTACACCTTC.

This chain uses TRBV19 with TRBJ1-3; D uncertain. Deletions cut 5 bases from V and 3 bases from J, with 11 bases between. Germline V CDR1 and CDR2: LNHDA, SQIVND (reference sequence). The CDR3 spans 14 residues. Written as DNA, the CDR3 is TGTGCCAGTAGTGAGGAGAGCGGTGGAAACACCATATATTTT. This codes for CASSEESGGNTIYF.

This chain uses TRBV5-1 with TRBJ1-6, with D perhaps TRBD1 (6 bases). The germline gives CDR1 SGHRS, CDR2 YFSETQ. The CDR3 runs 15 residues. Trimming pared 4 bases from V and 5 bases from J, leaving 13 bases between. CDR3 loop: CASSRRTDHNSPLHF. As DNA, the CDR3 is TGCGCCAGCAGCCGCCGGACAGACCATAATTCACCCCTCCACTTT.

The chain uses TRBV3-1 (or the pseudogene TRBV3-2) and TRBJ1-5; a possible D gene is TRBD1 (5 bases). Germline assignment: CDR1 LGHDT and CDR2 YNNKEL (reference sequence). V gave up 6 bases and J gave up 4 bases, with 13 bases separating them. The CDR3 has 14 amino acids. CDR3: CASSEDSLNQPQHF. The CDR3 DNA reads TGTGCCAGCAGTGAAGACAGCTTGAATCAGCCCCAGCATTTT.

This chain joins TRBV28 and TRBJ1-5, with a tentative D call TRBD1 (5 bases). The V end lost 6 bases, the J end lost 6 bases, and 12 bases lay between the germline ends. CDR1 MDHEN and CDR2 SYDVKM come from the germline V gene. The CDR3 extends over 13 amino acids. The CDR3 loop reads CASSGRGSQPQHF. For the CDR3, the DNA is TGTGCCAGCAGCGGTAGGGGTAGTCAGCCCCAGCATTTT.

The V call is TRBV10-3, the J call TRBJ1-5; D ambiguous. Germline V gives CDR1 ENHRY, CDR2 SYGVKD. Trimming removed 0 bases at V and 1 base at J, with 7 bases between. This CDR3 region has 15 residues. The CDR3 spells CAISESGLSNQPQHF. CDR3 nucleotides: TGTGCCATCAGTGAGTCGGGTCTCAGCAATCAGCCCCAGCATTTT.

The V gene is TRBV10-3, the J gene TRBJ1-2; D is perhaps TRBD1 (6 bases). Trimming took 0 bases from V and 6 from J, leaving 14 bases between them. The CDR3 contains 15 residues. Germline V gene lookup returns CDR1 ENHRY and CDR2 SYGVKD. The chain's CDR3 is CAISESRQDIHGYTF. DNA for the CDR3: TGTGCCATCAGTGAGTCCCGACAGGACATTCATGGCTACACCTTC.

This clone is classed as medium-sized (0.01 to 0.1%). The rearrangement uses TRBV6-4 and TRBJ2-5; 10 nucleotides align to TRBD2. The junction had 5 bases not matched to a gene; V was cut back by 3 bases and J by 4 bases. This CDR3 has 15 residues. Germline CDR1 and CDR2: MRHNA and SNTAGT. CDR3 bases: TGTGCCAGCAGTGAAGGTAGCGGGGGGTCAGAGACCCAGTACTTC. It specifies CASSEGSGGSETQYF.

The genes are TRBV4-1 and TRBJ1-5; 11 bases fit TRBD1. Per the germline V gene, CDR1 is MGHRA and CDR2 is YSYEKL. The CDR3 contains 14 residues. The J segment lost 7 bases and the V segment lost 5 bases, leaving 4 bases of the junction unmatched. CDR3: CASSGQGAGQPQHF. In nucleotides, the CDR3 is TGCGCCAGCAGCGGACAGGGGGCCGGACAGCCCCAGCATTTT.

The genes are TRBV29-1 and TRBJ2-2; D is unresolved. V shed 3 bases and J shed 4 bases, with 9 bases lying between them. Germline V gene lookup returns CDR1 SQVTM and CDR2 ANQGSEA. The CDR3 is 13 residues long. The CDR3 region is CSVDMGTTGELFF. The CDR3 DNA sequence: TGCAGCGTTGACATGGGAACCACCGGGGAGCTGTTTTTT.

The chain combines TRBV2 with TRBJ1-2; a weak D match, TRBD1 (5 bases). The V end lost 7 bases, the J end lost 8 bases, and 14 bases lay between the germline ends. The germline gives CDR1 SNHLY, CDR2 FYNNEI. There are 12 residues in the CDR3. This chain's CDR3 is CASNQDTGGYTF. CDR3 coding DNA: TGTGCCAGCAACCAGGACACAGGAGGCTACACCTTC.

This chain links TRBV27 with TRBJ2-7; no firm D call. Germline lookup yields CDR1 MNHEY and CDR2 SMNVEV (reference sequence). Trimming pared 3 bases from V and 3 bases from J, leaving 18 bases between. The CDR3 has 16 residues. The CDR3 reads CASSFRPLTTYYEQYF. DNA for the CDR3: TGTGCCAGCAGTTTTCGGCCTCTTACCACTTACTACGAGCAGTACTTC.

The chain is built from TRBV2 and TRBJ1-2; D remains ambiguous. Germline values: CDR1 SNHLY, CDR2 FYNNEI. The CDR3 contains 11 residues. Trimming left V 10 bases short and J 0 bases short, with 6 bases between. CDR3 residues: CAKNTNYGYTF. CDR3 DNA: TGTGCCAAAAATACTAACTATGGCTACACCTTC. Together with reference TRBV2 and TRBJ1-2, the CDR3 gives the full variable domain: EPEVTQTPSHQVTQMGQEVILRCVPISNHLYFYWYRQILGQKVEFLVSFYNNEISEKSEIFDDQFSVERPDGSNFTLKIRSTKLEDSAMYFCAKNTNYGYTFGSGTRLTVV.